This T cell receptor (beta chain) was sequenced for a study of T cells after yellow fever vaccination. Study information: Fractions of limited cellularity were prepared by means of SMART-Seq v4 Ultra Low Input. Study results and caveats: Detected again after the booster were most primary-vaccination clones, at 95% to 98% CD4 and 80% to 90% CD8. The secondary response was weaker, and its peak arrived faster, on day 5 versus 15.

The sample holds many counts of this clonotype. Its cognate antigen is unknown. Template-switching 5'RACE yielded the TCR cDNA; a universal primer site and UMIs were added in the process. Via MiXCR, TCRdb re-called the 5' RACE reads, giving one row per CDR3 protein. Of some 350,000 distinct CDR3 sequences in the sample, approximately 5.7% were seen once. This CDR3 has 14 amino acids. Germline V gene sequence: CDR1 ENHRY, CDR2 SYGVKD. Trimming cost V 7 bases and J 6 bases, with 16 bases left between them. This sequence originates from a man aged 30 to 39 who received the YFV17D yellow fever vaccine. The gene calls are TRBV10-3 and TRBJ2-1; a weak D match, TRBD2 (5 bases). The input for sequencing was PBMCs, taken 5 days after the yellow fever booster vaccination. CDR3 protein: CAINAGKVLNEQFF. The CDR3 DNA follows: TGTGCCATCAATGCCGGGAAGGTCCTCAATGAGCAGTTCTTC.